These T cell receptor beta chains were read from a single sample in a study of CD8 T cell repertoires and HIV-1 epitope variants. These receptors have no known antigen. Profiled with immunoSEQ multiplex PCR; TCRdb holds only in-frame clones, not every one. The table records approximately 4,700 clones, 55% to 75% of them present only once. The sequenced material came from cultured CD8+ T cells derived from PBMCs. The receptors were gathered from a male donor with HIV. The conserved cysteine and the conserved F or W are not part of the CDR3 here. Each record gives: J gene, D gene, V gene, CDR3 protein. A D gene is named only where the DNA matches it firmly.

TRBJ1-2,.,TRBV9,ASSVAAEGYGYT
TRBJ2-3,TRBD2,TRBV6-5,ASSSTSGSTDTQY
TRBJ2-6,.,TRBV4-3,ASSQDWQAGANVLT
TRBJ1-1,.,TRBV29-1,SAGVGRMNTEAF
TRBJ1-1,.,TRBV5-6,ASSLESSGRMNTEAF
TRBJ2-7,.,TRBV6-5,ASSYSGHYEQY
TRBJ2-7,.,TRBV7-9,ASSLVGGSGYEQY
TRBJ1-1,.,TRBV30,AWSLLNTEAF
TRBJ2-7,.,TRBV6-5,ASSSLPGWYEQY
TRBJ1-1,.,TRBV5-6,ASSPVWSAMVDTEAF
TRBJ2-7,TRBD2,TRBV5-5,ASSLGGGGQPDRD
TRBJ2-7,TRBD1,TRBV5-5,ASSLVRTGLYEQY
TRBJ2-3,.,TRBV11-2,ASSFDRGTDTQY
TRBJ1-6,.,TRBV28,ASSLNVNSPLH
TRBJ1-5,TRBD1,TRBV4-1,ASSPGQGNQPQH
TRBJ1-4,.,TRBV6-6,ASRNGARDEKLF
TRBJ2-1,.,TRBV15,ATRPPGGRQDEQF
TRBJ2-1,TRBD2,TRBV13,ASSSTSDYNEQF
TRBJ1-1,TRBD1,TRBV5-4,ASSQQGGTEAF
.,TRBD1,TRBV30,AWSTGTGANEQY
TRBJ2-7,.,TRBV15,ATSRGAGYEQY
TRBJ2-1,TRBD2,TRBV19,ASSIGTSAAGDEQF
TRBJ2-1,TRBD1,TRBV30,AWTFGQGAGNEQF
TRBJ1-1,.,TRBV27,ASSFSGLGTEAF
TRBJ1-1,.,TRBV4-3,ASSQEAVVGARAF
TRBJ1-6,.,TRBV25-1,ASSERRTYNSPLH
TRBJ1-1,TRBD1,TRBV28,ASSPIGQGDTEAF
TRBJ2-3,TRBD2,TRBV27,ASTPTTTSGRSTDTQY
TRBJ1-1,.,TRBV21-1,ASRVCIATLRTEAF
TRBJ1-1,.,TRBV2,ASSGLHPEAF
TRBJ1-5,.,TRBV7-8,ASSLGGTRGNQPQH
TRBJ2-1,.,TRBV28,ASSLNINEQF
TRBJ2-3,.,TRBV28,ASTADSVSTDTQY
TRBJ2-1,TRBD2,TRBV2,ASSALDRTSVEQF
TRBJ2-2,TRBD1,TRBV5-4,ASSPWTGVTGELF
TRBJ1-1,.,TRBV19,ASSIDTVNTEAF
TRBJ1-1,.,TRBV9,ASSAPTRNTEAF
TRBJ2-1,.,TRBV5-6,ASSFNLDGYEQF